A single sample gave rise to the 5 T cell receptor beta chains below, sequenced in a study of CXCR3-negative and CXCR3-positive naive CD8 T cells. Study-wide results and caveats: More hydrophobic TRB CDR3s were found in CXCR3-positive naive cells than in CXCR3-negative naive cells.

Libraries were UMI-labeled 5' RACE TRB cDNA. One entry per CDR3 protein, without DNA, is what TCRdb gives after re-calling the 5' RACE reads. Its table lists 90,000 to 100,000 distinct CDR3 sequences. Their antigens remain unidentified. The source material was naive CXCR3+ CD8+ T cells from blood. Subset indicated: CD45RO-CCR7+CD27+CD95- naive CD8+ T cells expressing CXCR3 (TNR3+). These receptor sequences come from a human donor in good health. Some clones in this sample may be carry-over from other donors' samples.

The CDR3 sequence is CASSFSIPGLAGSGELFF. The gene calls are TRBV7-9 and TRBJ2-2; there is no DNA to check the TCRdb D call of TRBD2. There are 18 residues in the CDR3. The germline V gene has CDR1 SEHNR and CDR2 FQNEAQ (reference sequence). Drawing the rest from reference TRBV7-9 and TRBJ2-2, the complete variable domain is DTGVSQNPRHKITKRGQNVTFRCDPISEHNRLYWYRQTLGQGPEFLTYFQNEAQLEKSRLLSDRFSAERPKGSFSTLEIQRTEQGDSAMYLCASSFSIPGLAGSGELFFGEGSRLTVL.

This CDR3 is CASSFNPTVEQFF. The rearrangement links TRBV6-5 to TRBJ2-1. Per the germline V gene, CDR1 is MNHEY and CDR2 is SVGAGI. The CDR3 length is 13 residues.

The CDR3 protein is CASSLTGGEYEPQHF. The chain couples TRBV5-1 to TRBJ1-5; TCRdb lists TRBD1, though no DNA is available to test this call. CDR1 and CDR2 (germline): SGHRS, YFSETQ. This CDR3 spans 15 amino acids.

The chain's CDR3 is CSARGETASYEQYF. This sequence joins TRBV20-1 and TRBJ2-7. The CDR3 sequence is 14 residues long. In germline, CDR1 is DFQATT, CDR2 SNEGSKA (reference sequence).

This CDR3 is CASSYSGNTNTGELFF. V is TRBV6-5 and J is TRBJ2-2. Germline lookup yields CDR1 MNHEY and CDR2 SVGAGI. This CDR3 is built from 16 residues.